Below are 23 T cell receptor beta chains sequenced from a single sample in a study of glioma-infiltrating T cells after dendritic cell vaccination. The method was immunoSEQ multiplex PCR; TCRdb's version includes in-frame clones alone and lacks a portion of them. The data show 93,000 or so clones, with roughly 76% seen just once and approximately 12% held by the top ten. Specimen: blood, collected before dendritic cell vaccination. The source of these receptors is a human donor with glioblastoma.

The V call is TRBV11-2, the J call TRBJ2-1, with 9 bases fitting TRBD2. With V trimmed by 3 bases and J by 5 bases, 5 bases remained unmatched. The CDR3 is 15 amino acids. Germline CDR1 SGHAT, CDR2 FQNNGV. The CDR3 protein is CASSLIAGVNNEQFF. The DNA for the CDR3 is TGTGCCAGCAGCTTGATAGCGGGGGTGAACAATGAGCAGTTCTTC.

The CDR3, as DNA: TGTGCCAGCAGCTTGGGGAGGTCCCGGGAGACCCAGTACTTC. Protein product: CASSLGRSRETQYF. The chain has TRBV5-6 and TRBJ2-5; D perhaps matches TRBD2 (5 bases). Germline loops: CDR1 SGHDT, CDR2 YYEEEE. CDR3 length: 14 residues. Trimming stripped 0 bases from V and 5 bases from J, with 11 bases between.

The CDR3 is CASSINTLAGSTDTQYF. The CDR3 DNA follows: TGTGCCAGTAGTATAAATACCTTAGCGGGGAGCACAGATACGCAGTATTTT. The genes are TRBV19 and TRBJ2-3; the match to TRBD2 covers 8 bases. Germline CDR1 reads LNHDA; CDR2 reads SQIVND (reference sequence). The V segment lost 2 bases and the J segment 0 bases; nucleotides outside the gene matches: 7. This CDR3 is built from 17 residues.

The rearrangement uses TRBV7-9 and TRBJ1-1, with D possibly matching TRBD1 (5 bases). With 1 base removed from V and 0 bases from J, the gap between germline ends came to 6 bases. In germline, CDR1 is SEHNR, CDR2 FQNEAQ (reference sequence). The CDR3 has 14 residues. This chain's CDR3 is CASSLGQMNTEAFF. CDR3 in DNA: TGTGCCAGCAGCTTAGGACAGATGAACACTGAAGCTTTCTTT.

This clone is a singleton in its sample. The V and J genes are TRBV4-3 and TRBJ2-2, with 9 positions matching TRBD2. Germline V CDR1 and CDR2: LGHNA, YSLEER. Trimming cost V 5 bases and J 5 bases; bases outside gene matches: 9. The CDR3 loop spans 16 amino acids. The DNA for the CDR3 is TGCGCCAGCAGCGAAGTAGCGGGGGTATGGACCGGGGAGCTGTTTTTT. Translation: CASSEVAGVWTGELFF.

The chain joins TRBV27 to TRBJ2-1; 8 bases are shared with TRBD1. The J segment lost 1 base and the V segment lost 4 bases, leaving 6 bases of the junction unmatched. The CDR3 length is 16 residues. The germline gives CDR1 MNHEY, CDR2 SMNVEV (reference sequence). CDR3 sequence reads: CASSSDRASSYNEQFF. The CDR3 DNA reads as TGTGCCAGCAGTTCGGACAGGGCAAGTTCCTACAATGAGCAGTTCTTC.

This rearrangement joins TRBV30 to TRBJ1-2, with 7 positions matching TRBD1. Germline CDR1 GTSNPN, CDR2 SVGIG (reference sequence). This CDR3 region has 16 residues. Germline trimming cut 2 bases from V and 6 bases from J; bases unmatched to any gene: 15. This CDR3 is CAWSSAGTANFNGYTF. The CDR3 region has the DNA TGTGCCTGGAGTTCAGCCGGGACAGCCAACTTCAATGGCTACACCTTC. Full variable domain (rest looked up from reference TRBV30 and TRBJ1-2): SQTIHQWPATLVQPVGSPLSLECTVEGTSNPNLYWYRQAAGRGLQLLFYSVGIGQISSEVPQNLSASRPQDRQFILSSKKLLLSDSGFYLCAWSSAGTANFNGYTFGSGTRLTVV.

CDR3 sequence: CAWRRGNSPLHF. CDR3 DNA sequence: TGTGCCTGGAGGCGGGGTAATTCACCCCTCCACTTT. This chain joins TRBV30 and TRBJ1-6; D is unresolved. CDR3 size: 12 residues. V was shortened by 3 bases and J by 6 bases, with 6 bases between the two germline ends. Germline-derived CDR1 and CDR2 are GTSNPN and SVGIG (reference sequence).

The chain combines TRBV5-1 with TRBJ2-5; D is unresolved. The CDR3 totals 14 residues. Trimming removed 0 bases from V and 3 bases from J, with 9 bases in between. CDR1 and CDR2 (germline): SGHRS, YFSETQ. The CDR3 here is CASSLGATEETQYF. The DNA for the CDR3 is TGCGCCAGCAGCTTGGGAGCGACTGAAGAGACCCAGTACTTC.

This chain connects TRBV5-4 to TRBJ1-1; 8 bases line up with TRBD1. Trimming cost V 0 bases and J 8 bases; bases outside gene matches: 15. Germline V gene data show CDR1 as SGHNT and CDR2 as YYREEE (reference sequence). This CDR3 spans 17 amino acids. The CDR3 region is CASSLDRGAPEEGEAFF. CDR3 in DNA: TGTGCCAGCAGCTTGGACAGGGGGGCCCCCGAAGAAGGAGAAGCTTTCTTT.

The CDR3 coding sequence is TGTGCCAGCAGTTTCCTGGACAGGGACAATGAGCAGTTCTTC. This gives the protein CASSFLDRDNEQFF. The chain couples TRBV27 to TRBJ2-1; the match to TRBD1 covers 8 bases. Germline V gene sequence: CDR1 MNHEY, CDR2 SMNVEV (reference sequence). The CDR3 runs 14 residues. V dropped 3 bases and J dropped 5; count of bases not matched to a gene: 3.

Comments on this clone: Compared with germline, one end of the junction differs, possibly owing to a read error. The CDR3 spells CASREFAPNF. DNA of the CDR3: TGTGCCAGCAGGGAGTTTGCTCCTAACTTC. The rearrangement joins TRBV7-9 to TRBJ2-5; D is undetermined. The V gene's germline CDR1 is SEHNR and CDR2 FQNEAQ (reference sequence). This CDR3 is 10 amino acids long.

The genes are TRBV6-5 and TRBJ1-1; possible D gene TRBD1, 5 bases. The V end was cut by 2 bases, the J end by 6 bases, with 10 bases between. Germline lookup yields CDR1 MNHEY and CDR2 SVGAGI. The CDR3 is 13 residues long. CDR3 region: CASSYGQGPEAFF. The CDR3 DNA follows: TGTGCCAGCAGTTACGGGCAGGGCCCTGAAGCTTTCTTT.

This clone was counted ten times or more. The chain recombines TRBV9 with TRBJ1-6; unclear D gene. Germline V gene data show CDR1 as SGDLS and CDR2 as YYNGEE. The CDR3 runs 14 residues. The V end lost 4 bases, the J end lost 4 bases, and 9 bases lay between the germline ends. CDR3 bases: TGTGCCAGCAGCCCCCCCGGGTATAATTCACCCCTCCACTTT. Translated: CASSPPGYNSPLHF.

This clone was seen once. Within the sample, other DNA sequences also encode this same CDR3. The J gene is TRBJ1-2, the V gene TRBV7-9; D might be TRBD1 (6 bases). The ends were cut back, 5 bases at V and 5 bases at J, with 12 bases in the middle. This CDR3 comprises 13 residues. Germline CDR1 and CDR2: SEHNR and FQNEAQ (reference sequence). CDR3 loop: CASSLTTGYGYTF. CDR3 DNA: TGTGCCAGCAGCCTCACGACAGGTTATGGCTACACCTTC. Drawing the rest from reference TRBV7-9 and TRBJ1-2, the complete variable domain is DTGVSQNPRHKITKRGQNVTFRCDPISEHNRLYWYRQTLGQGPEFLTYFQNEAQLEKSRLLSDRFSAERPKGSFSTLEIQRTEQGDSAMYLCASSLTTGYGYTFGSGTRLTVV.

This rearrangement joins TRBV4-1 to TRBJ1-2; D perhaps matches TRBD1 (6 bases). V lost 5 bases to trimming and J lost 8 bases, with 30 bases between them. The CDR3 contains 18 residues. Germline V gives CDR1 MGHRA, CDR2 YSYEKL. CDR3: CASSSRPPGQEGLGGYTF. CDR3 sequence (DNA): TGCGCCAGCAGCTCTCGCCCTCCGGGACAAGAGGGGTTGGGGGGCTACACCTTC.

The CDR3: CASSYDRGINEQFF. The CDR3, as DNA: TGTGCCAGCAGCTATGACAGGGGGATAAATGAGCAGTTCTTC. J is TRBJ2-1 and V is TRBV5-4; 9 bases line up with TRBD1. Looked up from germline, CDR1 is SGHNT and CDR2 is YYREEE (reference sequence). V lost 3 bases to trimming and J lost 7 bases; unmatched junction nucleotides: 5. This CDR3 has 14 residues.

This sequence joins TRBV7-6 and TRBJ2-7, with D unresolved. The germline gives CDR1 SGHVS, CDR2 FNYEAQ. The V and J ends lost 5 bases and 5 bases respectively, with 16 bases between them. This CDR3 is 14 amino acids long. CDR3 nucleotide sequence: TGTGCCAGCAGCGATCCCTTCCGTGGAGACGAGCAGTACTTC. It yields the protein CASSDPFRGDEQYF.

This clone came up once. J is TRBJ2-2 and V is TRBV6-1; TRBD1 aligns across 10 bases. Per germline, CDR1 MNHNS and CDR2 SASEGT. V shed 5 bases and J 4 bases; nucleotides not matched to a gene: 4. The CDR3 runs 15 residues. CDR3 sequence: CASSWTGGTTGELFF. Here the CDR3 DNA reads TGTGCCAGCAGTTGGACAGGGGGGACCACCGGGGAGCTGTTTTTT.

This clone was seen once. The chain carries TRBV11-2 and TRBJ1-5; D unclear. V shed 5 bases and J shed 6 bases, with 14 bases lying between them. The CDR3 is made up of 14 amino acids. Germline V gives CDR1 SGHAT, CDR2 FQNNGV. The chain's CDR3 is CASSPTSDAQPQHF. The CDR3 DNA reads as TGTGCCAGCAGCCCCACGTCAGATGCTCAGCCCCAGCATTTT. Filled out from reference TRBV11-2 and TRBJ1-5, the complete variable domain reads EAGVAQSPRYKIIEKRQSVAFWCNPISGHATLYWYQQILGQGPKLLIQFQNNGVVDDSQLPKDRFSAERLKGVDSTLKIQPAKLEDSAVYLCASSPTSDAQPQHFGDGTRLSIL.

There are a few counts of this clone. V usage is TRBV10-3 and J usage is TRBJ1-2; a possible D gene is TRBD1 (6 bases). The CDR3 runs to 16 residues. With 2 bases removed from V and 6 bases from J, the gap between germline ends came to 19 bases. In germline, CDR1 is ENHRY, CDR2 SYGVKD. The DNA for the CDR3 is TGTGCCATCAGTGAGCCCTCCGAGGGCAGGGGAGATGGCTACACCTTC. Protein sequence: CAISEPSEGRGDGYTF.

The chain couples TRBV27 to TRBJ2-5; TRBD2 matches 8 bases. Germline CDR1 and CDR2: MNHEY and SMNVEV (reference sequence). V lost 3 bases to trimming and J lost 2 bases; unmatched junction nucleotides: 5. The CDR3 runs to 15 residues. The CDR3 protein is CASSLGGGTQETQYF. In DNA form, the CDR3 reads TGTGCCAGCAGTTTGGGCGGGGGGACACAAGAGACCCAGTACTTC.

This clone has only one observation. V is TRBV7-6 and J is TRBJ2-7, with TRBD2 identical over 7 bases. Germline CDR1 is SGHVS and CDR2 is FNYEAQ. The CDR3 is made up of 14 amino acids. The V and J ends lost 5 bases and 4 bases, in that order; junction bases with no gene match: 8. The CDR3 sequence: CASSQWEGWYEQYF. The CDR3 coding sequence is TGTGCCAGCAGCCAGTGGGAGGGTTGGTACGAGCAGTACTTC.